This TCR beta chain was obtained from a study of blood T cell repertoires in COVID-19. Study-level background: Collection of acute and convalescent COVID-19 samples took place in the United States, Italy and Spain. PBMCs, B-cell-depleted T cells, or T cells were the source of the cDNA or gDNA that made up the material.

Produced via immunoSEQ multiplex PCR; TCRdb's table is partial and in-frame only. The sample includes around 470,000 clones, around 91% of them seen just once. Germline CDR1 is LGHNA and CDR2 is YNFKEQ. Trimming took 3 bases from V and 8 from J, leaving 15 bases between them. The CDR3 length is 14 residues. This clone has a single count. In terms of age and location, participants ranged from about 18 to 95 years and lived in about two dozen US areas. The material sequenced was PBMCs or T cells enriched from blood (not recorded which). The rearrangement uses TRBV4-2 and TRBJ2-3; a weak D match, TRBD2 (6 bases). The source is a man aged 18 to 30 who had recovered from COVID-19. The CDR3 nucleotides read TGTGCCAGCAGCCAGGGGGGTGGAGAGACTACGCAGTATTTT. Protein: CASSQGGGETTQYF.